This T cell receptor beta chain was observed in a study of shared clonotypes between healthy human individuals. It was into CD45RA+ naive and CD45RA-negative memory subsets that the CD4+ cells were split. V lost 11 bases to trimming and J lost 5 bases, with 16 bases between them. CDR1 is MNHEY, CDR2 SVGAGI, per germline. The CDR3 runs 13 residues. Comments on this clone: Its antigen is unidentified.

Assay runs were performed at deep level. Profiling relied on immunoSEQ multiplex PCR, and the TCRdb table lists in-frame clones only, not all of them. Of some 980,000 clones in the sample, roughly 72% were seen once. Notes on the study in general: The study sampled only blood, and tissue repertoires likely differ. Around 5.3% of naive CD4 clonotypes were shared across four donors.

The sequenced sample was memory CD4+ T cells sorted from blood. Subset: CD45RA-negative fraction. The V gene is TRBV6-5, the J gene TRBJ2-1; either TRBD1 or TRBD2 may supply D (6 bases each). The TCR comes from a man between 18 and 35 years old in good health. CDR3 residues: CAVRGVPDNEQFF. The CDR3 DNA sequence: TGTGCCGTAAGGGGGGTCCCAGACAATGAGCAGTTCTTC.